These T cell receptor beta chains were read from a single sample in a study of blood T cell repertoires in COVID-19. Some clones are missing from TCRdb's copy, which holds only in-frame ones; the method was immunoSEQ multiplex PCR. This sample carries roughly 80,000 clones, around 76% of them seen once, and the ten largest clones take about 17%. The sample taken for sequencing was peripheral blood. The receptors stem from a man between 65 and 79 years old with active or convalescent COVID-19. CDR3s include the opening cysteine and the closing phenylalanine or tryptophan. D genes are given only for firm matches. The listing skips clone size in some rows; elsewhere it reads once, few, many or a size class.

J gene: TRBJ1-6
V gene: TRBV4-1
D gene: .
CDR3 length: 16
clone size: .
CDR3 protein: CASSLLERSYNSPLHF
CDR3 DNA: TGCGCCAGCAGCCTACTCGAGCGCTCCTATAATTCACCCCTCCACTTT

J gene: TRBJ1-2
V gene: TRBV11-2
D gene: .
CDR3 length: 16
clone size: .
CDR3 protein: CASSLDRTAQYYGYTF
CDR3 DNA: TGTGCCAGCAGCTTAGACAGGACAGCCCAATACTATGGCTACACCTTC

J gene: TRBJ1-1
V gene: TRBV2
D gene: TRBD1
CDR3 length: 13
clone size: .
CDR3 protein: CASMEGAGTEAFF
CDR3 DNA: TGTGCCAGCATGGAGGGGGCTGGGACTGAAGCTTTCTTT

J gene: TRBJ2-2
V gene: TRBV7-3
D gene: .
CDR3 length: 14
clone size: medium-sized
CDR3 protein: CASTPAVGGGELFF
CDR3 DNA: TGTGCCAGCACTCCCGCCGTGGGAGGCGGGGAGCTGTTTTTT

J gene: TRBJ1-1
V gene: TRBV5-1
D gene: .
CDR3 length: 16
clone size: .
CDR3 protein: CASSSGSTRTMVEAFF
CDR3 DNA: TGCGCCAGCAGCTCAGGTTCCACTCGAACGATGGTTGAAGCTTTCTTT

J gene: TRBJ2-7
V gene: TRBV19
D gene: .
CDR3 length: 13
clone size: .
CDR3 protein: CASSPSLPGEQYF
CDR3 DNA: TGTGCCAGTAGTCCCTCTCTACCGGGGGAGCAGTACTTC

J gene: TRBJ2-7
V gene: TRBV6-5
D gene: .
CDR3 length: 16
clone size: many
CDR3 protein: CASSSPRQAAGYEQYF
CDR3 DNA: TGTGCCAGCAGTTCCCCACGACAGGCGGCTGGGTACGAGCAGTACTTC

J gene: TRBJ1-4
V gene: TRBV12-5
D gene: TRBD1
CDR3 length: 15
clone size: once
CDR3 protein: CASGSGQGANEKLFF
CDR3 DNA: TGTGCTAGTGGTAGTGGACAGGGTGCAAATGAAAAACTGTTTTTT

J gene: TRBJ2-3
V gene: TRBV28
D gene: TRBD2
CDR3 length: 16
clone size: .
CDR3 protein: CASSSQPGGSVDTQYF
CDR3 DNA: TGTGCCAGCAGCTCCCAACCGGGGGGATCGGTGGATACGCAGTATTTT

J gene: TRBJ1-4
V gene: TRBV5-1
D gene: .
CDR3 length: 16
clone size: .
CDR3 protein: CASSTGTSGRDEKLFF
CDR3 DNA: TGCGCCAGCAGCACTGGGACTTCCGGGAGGGATGAAAAACTGTTTTTT

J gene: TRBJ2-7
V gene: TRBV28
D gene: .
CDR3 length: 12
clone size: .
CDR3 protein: CASRIRDTEQYF
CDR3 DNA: TGTGCCAGCAGGATCCGGGACACCGAGCAGTACTTC

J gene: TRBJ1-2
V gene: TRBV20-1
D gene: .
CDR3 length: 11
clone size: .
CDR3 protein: CSARWQYGYTF
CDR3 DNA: TGCAGTGCTAGGTGGCAGTATGGCTACACCTTC

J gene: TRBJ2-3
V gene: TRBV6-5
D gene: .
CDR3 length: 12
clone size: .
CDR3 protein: CASSLPLDTQYF
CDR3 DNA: TGTGCCAGCTCTCTTCCGTTGGATACGCAGTATTTT

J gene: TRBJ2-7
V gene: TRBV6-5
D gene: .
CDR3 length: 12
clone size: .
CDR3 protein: CASRTPGFEQYF
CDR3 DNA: TGTGCCAGCCGGACTCCGGGATTCGAGCAGTACTTC

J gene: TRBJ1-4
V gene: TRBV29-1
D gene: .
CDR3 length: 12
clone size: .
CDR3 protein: CSVERSGSKLFF
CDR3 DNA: TGCAGCGTTGAAAGGTCGGGGTCGAAACTGTTTTTT

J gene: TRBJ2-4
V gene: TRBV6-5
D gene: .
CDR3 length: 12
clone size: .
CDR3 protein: CATRTEGNIQYF
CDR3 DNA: TGTGCCACCAGGACGGAGGGGAACATTCAGTACTTC

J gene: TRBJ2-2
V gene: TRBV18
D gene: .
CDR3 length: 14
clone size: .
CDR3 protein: CASSPPGVTGELFF
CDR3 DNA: TGTGCCAGCTCACCCCCCGGGGTCACCGGGGAGCTGTTTTTT

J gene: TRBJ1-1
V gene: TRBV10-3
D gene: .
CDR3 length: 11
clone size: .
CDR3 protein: CAINGGTEAFF
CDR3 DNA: TGTGCCATCAACGGGGGAACTGAAGCTTTCTTT

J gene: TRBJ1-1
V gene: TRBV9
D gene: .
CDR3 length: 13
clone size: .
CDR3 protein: CASSMREDTEAFF
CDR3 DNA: TGTGCCAGCAGCATGAGGGAGGACACTGAAGCTTTCTTT

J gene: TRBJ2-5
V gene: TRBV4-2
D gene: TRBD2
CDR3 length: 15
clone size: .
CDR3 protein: CASSQWQRGGETQYF
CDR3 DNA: TGTGCCAGCAGCCAGTGGCAGCGGGGGGGGGAGACCCAGTACTTC

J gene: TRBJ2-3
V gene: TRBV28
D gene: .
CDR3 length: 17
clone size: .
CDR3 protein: CASSPLWGVRSTDTQYF
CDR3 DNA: TGTGCCAGCAGTCCATTGTGGGGGGTCCGGAGCACAGATACGCAGTATTTT

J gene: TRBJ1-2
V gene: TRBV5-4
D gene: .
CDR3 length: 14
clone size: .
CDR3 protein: CASSWGVSNYGYTF
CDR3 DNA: TGTGCCAGCAGCTGGGGGGTCTCTAACTATGGCTACACCTTC

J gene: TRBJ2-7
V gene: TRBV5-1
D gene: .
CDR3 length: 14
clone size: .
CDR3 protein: CASSLVYSSYEQYF
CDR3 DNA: TGCGCCAGCAGCTTGGTTTACAGTTCCTACGAGCAGTACTTC

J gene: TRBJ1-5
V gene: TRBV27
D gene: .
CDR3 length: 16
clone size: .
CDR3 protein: CASSSSLQGRNQPQHF
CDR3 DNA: TGTGCCAGCAGTTCCTCCCTACAGGGCCGCAATCAGCCCCAGCATTTT

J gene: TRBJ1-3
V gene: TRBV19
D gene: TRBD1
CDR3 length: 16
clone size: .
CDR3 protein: CASSLGTAISGNTIYF
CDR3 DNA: TGTGCCAGTAGTTTAGGGACAGCTATCTCTGGAAACACCATATATTTT

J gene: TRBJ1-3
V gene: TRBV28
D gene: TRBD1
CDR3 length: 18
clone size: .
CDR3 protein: CASSLRVTGLVPGNTIYF
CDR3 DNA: TGTGCCAGCAGTTTAAGGGTGACAGGGTTAGTTCCTGGAAACACCATATATTTT

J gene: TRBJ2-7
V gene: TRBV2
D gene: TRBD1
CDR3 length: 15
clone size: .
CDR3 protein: CASSESGTGAYEQYF
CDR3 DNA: TGTGCCAGCAGTGAGTCCGGGACAGGGGCCTACGAGCAGTACTTC

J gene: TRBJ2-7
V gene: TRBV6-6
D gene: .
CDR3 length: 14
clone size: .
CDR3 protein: CASSYMSESYEQYF
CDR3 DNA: TGTGCCAGCAGTTACATGTCGGAGTCGTACGAGCAGTACTTC

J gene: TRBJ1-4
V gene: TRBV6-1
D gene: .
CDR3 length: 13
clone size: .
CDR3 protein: CASSEGGSEKLFF
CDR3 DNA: TGTGCCAGCAGTGAAGGGGGCTCCGAAAAACTGTTTTTT

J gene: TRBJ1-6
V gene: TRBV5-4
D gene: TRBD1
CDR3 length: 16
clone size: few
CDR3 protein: CASRPLPGQGTPPLHF
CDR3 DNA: TGTGCCAGCAGACCCCTCCCGGGACAGGGGACCCCACCCCTCCACTTT

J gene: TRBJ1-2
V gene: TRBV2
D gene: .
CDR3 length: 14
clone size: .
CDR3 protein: CASSDMADNYGYTF
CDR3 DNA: TGTGCCAGCAGTGATATGGCCGATAACTATGGCTACACCTTC

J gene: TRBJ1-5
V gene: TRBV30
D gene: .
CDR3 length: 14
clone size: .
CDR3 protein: CAWSPNRFNQPQHF
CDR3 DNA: TGTGCCTGGAGCCCAAACAGGTTCAATCAGCCCCAGCATTTT

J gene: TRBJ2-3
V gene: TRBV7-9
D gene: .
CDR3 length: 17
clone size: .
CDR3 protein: CASSPPRFSVHTDTQYF
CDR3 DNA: TGTGCCAGCAGCCCACCGCGGTTTTCAGTTCACACAGATACGCAGTATTTT

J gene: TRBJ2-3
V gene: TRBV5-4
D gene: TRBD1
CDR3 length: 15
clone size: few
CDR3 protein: CASSLLGGQGDTQYF
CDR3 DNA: TGTGCCAGCAGCTTGTTAGGGGGCCAAGGAGATACGCAGTATTTT

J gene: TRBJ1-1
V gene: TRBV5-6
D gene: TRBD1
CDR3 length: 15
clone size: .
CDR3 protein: CASSLAGQGVTEAFF
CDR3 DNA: TGTGCCAGCAGCTTGGCCGGACAGGGGGTTACTGAAGCTTTCTTT

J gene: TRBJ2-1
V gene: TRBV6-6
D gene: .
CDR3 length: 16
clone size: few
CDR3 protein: CASPILGALAENEQFF
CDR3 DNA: TGTGCCAGCCCGATTCTGGGGGCTTTAGCAGAGAATGAGCAGTTCTTC

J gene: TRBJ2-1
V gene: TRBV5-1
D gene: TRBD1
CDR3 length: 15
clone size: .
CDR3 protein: CASSLGQGVTNEQFF
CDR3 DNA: TGCGCCAGCAGCTTGGGGCAGGGGGTGACGAATGAGCAGTTCTTC

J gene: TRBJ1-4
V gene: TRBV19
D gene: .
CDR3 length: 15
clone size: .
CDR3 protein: CASSIVSGAGEKLFF
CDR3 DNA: TGTGCCAGTAGTATCGTCTCAGGGGCCGGGGAAAAACTGTTTTTT

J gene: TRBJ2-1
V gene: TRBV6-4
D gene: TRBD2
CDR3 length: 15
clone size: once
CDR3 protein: CASSSQRGGTNEQFF
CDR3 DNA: TGTGCCAGCAGTTCTCAGCGGGGGGGGACCAATGAGCAGTTCTTC

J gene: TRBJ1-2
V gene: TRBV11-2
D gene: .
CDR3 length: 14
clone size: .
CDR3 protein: CASSLGGGSYGYTF
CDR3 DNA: TGTGCCAGCAGCCTAGGTGGGGGGAGCTATGGCTACACCTTC

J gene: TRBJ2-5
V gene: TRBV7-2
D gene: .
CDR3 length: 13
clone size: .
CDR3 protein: CASSRAGPETQYF
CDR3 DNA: TGTGCCAGCAGCCGGGCGGGGCCAGAGACCCAGTACTTC

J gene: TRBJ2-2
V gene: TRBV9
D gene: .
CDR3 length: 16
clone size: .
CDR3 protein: CASSVGQGGFAGELFF
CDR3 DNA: TGTGCCAGCAGCGTAGGACAGGGAGGATTTGCCGGGGAGCTGTTTTTT

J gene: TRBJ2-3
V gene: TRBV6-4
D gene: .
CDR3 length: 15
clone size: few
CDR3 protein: CASREGIRGTDTQYF
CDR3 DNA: TGTGCCAGCAGGGAGGGGATTCGGGGCACAGATACGCAGTATTTT

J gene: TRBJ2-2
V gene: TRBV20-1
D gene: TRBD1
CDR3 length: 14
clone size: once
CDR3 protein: CSASRQGRTGELFF
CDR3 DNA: TGCAGTGCTAGTCGACAGGGGAGGACCGGGGAGCTGTTTTTT

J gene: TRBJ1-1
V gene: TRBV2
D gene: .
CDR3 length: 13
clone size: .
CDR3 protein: CASGAPPGPRAFF
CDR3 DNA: TGTGCCAGCGGGGCTCCCCCAGGGCCACGAGCTTTCTTT

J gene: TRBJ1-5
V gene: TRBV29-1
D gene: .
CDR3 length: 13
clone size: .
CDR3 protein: CSVAQGINQPQHF
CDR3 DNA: TGCAGCGTTGCTCAGGGAATAAACCAGCCCCAGCATTTT

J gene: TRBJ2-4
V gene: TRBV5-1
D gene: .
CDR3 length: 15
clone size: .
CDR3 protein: CASSKAGQGGSIQYF
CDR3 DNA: TGCGCCAGCAGCAAAGCAGGGCAGGGAGGCAGCATTCAGTACTTC

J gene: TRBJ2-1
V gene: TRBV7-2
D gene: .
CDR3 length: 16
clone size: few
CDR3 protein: CASSLSQGGTQNEQFF
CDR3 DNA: TGTGCCAGCAGCTTATCCCAAGGAGGGACCCAGAATGAGCAGTTCTTC

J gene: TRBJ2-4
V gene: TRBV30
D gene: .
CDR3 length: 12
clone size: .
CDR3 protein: CAWSGSINIQYF
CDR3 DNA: TGTGCCTGGAGTGGTAGCATTAACATTCAGTACTTC

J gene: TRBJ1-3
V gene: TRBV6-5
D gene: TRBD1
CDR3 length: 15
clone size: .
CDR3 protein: CASRLLDRGGNTIYF
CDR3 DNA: TGTGCCAGCAGACTACTGGACAGGGGGGGAAACACCATATATTTT

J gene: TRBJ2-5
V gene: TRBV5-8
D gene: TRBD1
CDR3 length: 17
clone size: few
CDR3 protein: CASSQLRGQGLQETQYF
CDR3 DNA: TGTGCCAGCAGTCAACTACGGGGACAGGGCTTACAAGAGACCCAGTACTTC

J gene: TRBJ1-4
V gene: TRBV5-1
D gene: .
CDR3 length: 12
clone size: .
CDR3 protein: CASSNSREKLFF
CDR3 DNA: TGCGCCAGCAGCAATTCGAGGGAAAAACTGTTTTTT

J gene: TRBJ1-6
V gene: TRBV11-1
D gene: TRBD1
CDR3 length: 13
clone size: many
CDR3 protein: CASSSDRESPLHF
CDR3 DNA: TGTGCCAGCAGCTCGGACAGGGAATCACCCCTCCACTTT

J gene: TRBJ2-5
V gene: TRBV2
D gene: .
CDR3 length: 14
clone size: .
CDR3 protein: CASSDRRAEETQYF
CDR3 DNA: TGTGCCAGCAGTGATCGGAGGGCGGAAGAGACCCAGTACTTC

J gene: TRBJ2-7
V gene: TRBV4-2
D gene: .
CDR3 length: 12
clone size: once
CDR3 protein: CASSQVGYEQYF
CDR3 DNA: TGTGCCAGCAGCCAAGTCGGCTACGAGCAGTACTTC